This T cell receptor (beta chain) was observed in a study of T cells in Graves' hyperthyroidism and ophthalmopathy. General observations from the study: Blood shared most expanded thyroid clonotypes above 0.001.

The CDR3 sequence is 17 residues long. Trimming removed 6 bases from V and 2 bases from J, with 17 bases in between. Per germline, CDR1 MNHNS and CDR2 SASEGT. Hyperthyroidism, newly diagnosed and lasting under 2 months, affected patients aged 18 to 65. Diagnostic decisions used clinical symptoms, serum thyroxine and TRAb, thyroid ultrasound and orbital computed tomography. This clonotype was picked up many times. Its antigen is undetermined. RNA transcripts gave rise to amplified TCR beta CDR3 regions. During a first-round RT-PCR of the TCR CDR3, the HTBI primer set was used. Each CDR3 protein is one row after TCRdb ran MiXCR on the multiplex PCR reads. The repertoire holds 450,000 to 600,000 distinct CDR3 sequences, around 15% seen once, with over 11% in the top ten.

The sequencing input was blood. The chain uses TRBV6-1 and TRBJ2-6, with a tentative D call TRBD2 (7 bases). The receptor comes from a woman in her thirties or forties with Graves' hyperthyroidism. CDR3 sequence (DNA): TGTGCCAGCAGCGGGGGGAGCAAGGGGGCTGGGGCCAACGTCCTGACTTTC. Translating it yields CASSGGSKGAGANVLTF.